Sequencing of this TCR beta chain was carried out in a study of response to subunit inactivated influenza vaccine. One entry per CDR3 protein results from TCRdb running MiXCR on the RT-PCR reads. Counted here are about 480,000 distinct CDR3 sequences, roughly 13% occurring once; the ten biggest clones make up roughly 13%. On this clonotype itself: The antigen is not known.

Broader study findings: Every seasonal influenza vaccination brings in few new T cells, the authors suggested.

The germline CDR1 and CDR2 sequences are KGHDR and SFDVKD. V lost 7 bases to trimming and J lost 4 bases; unmatched junction nucleotides: 9. The CDR3 runs to 14 residues. This sample comprised PBMCs from blood, obtained 35 to 45 days after vaccination. The genes are TRBV24-1 and TRBJ2-7; 7 nucleotides line up with TRBD2. The clonotype originates from a man aged 50-60 years who received an inactivated influenza vaccine. CDR3 DNA: TGTGCCACCAGCGCCGGGGCGGGAGTTTACGAGCAGTACTTC. Its protein is CATSAGAGVYEQYF.